This record concerns one TCR beta chain sequence. This record comes from a study of shared clonotypes between healthy human individuals. This CDR3 comprises 13 residues. CDR1 and CDR2 from the germline V gene are WNHNN and SYGVQD (reference sequence). Trimming left V 2 bases short and J 8 bases short, with 7 bases between. Here immunoSEQ multiplex PCR was the method, and the copy in TCRdb shows in-frame clones only, minus some. Among around 2,000,000 clones, just under 95% were seen once, and the ten largest hold less than 1.5%. CD45RO-negative CD8 cells positively selected for CCR7 made up the naive population, which excluded terminally differentiated effector memory CD45RA+ cells.

This TCR derives from a man between 18 and 35 years old in good health. Input material: naive CD8+ T cells sorted from blood. The chain links TRBV10-1 to TRBJ1-6; D gene unclear. The CDR3 DNA is TGCGCCAGCAGTGAGAGTGGTGATTCACCCCTCCACTTT. This sequence encodes CASSESGDSPLHF.